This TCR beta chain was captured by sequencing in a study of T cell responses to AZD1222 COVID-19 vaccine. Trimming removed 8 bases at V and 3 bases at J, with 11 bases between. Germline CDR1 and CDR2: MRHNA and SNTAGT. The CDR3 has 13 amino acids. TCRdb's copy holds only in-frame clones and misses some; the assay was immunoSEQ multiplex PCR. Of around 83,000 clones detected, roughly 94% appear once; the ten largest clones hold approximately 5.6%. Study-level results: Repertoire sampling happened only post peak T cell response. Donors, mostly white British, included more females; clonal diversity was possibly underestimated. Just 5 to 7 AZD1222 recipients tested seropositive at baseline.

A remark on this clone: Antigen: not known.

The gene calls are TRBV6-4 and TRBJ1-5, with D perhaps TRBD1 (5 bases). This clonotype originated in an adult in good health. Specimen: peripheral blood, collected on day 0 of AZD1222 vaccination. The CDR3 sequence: CASSLGDNQPQHF. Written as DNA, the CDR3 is TGTGCCAGCTCCTTAGGGGACAATCAGCCCCAGCATTTT.